Here is one TCR beta chain with its context. Its cognate antigen is unknown. The V and J ends lost 0 bases and 3 bases respectively, with 6 bases between them. The CDR3 consists of 14 residues. CDR1 is MNHNS, CDR2 SASEGT, per germline. This specimen comes from a study of early T cells in non-severe SARS-CoV-2 infection. Whole-study context: With bulk RNA from unsorted whole blood as input, sequencing yielded unpaired chains. Findings and caveats of the study: Sequences matched to VDJdb favored anti-spike CD8 responses, while private and CD4 specificities were missed.

The library protocol tagged individual cDNA molecules with unique molecular identifiers. One entry per CDR3 protein results from TCRdb running MiXCR on the 5' RACE reads. The table shows around 77,000 distinct CDR3 sequences, with about a tenth occurring only once. The clonotype was recovered from an adult who was a healthcare worker with PCR-confirmed SARS-CoV-2 infection or an uninfected control (not recorded which). The V and J genes are TRBV6-1 and TRBJ2-1, with no clear D. Source: whole blood, taken at baseline. Written as DNA, the CDR3 is TGTGCCAGCAGTGAAGCTGGATACTACAATGAGCAGTTCTTC. It translates to CASSEAGYYNEQFF.